This paragraph covers one T cell receptor beta chain sequence. Newly diagnosed hyperthyroidism, duration under 2 months, in patients aged 18 to 65. The blood sample was taken at first hyperthyroidism diagnosis, before any ophthalmopathy symptoms. This sample was included in a study of T cells in Graves' hyperthyroidism and ophthalmopathy. Germline lookup yields CDR1 KGHSH and CDR2 LQKENI. The CDR3 has 15 residues. Trimming cost V 3 bases and J 5 bases, with 16 bases left between them. The CDR3 regions of TCR beta were amplified from RNA transcripts. The TCR CDR3 was amplified in a first-round RT-PCR using the HTBI primer set. One entry per CDR3 protein results from TCRdb running MiXCR on the multiplex PCR reads. Of fewer than 450,000 distinct CDR3 sequences listed, 15% to 20% were seen once; the top ten hold around 35%.

This TCR derives from a woman in her thirties with Graves' hyperthyroidism that later progressed to Graves' ophthalmopathy. The chain combines TRBV18 with TRBJ1-2, with D hard to call. The material sequenced was blood. In DNA form, the CDR3 reads TGTGCCAGCTCACCGGGGTCTCAGGAGTTGTATGGCTACACCTTC. It yields the protein CASSPGSQELYGYTF.